The 24 T cell receptor beta chains in this list originate from one sample, sequenced in a study of T cells after yellow fever vaccination. Each CDR3 protein gets one entry after TCRdb re-called the 5' RACE reads with MiXCR. The repertoire holds under 150,000 distinct CDR3 sequences, 6.5% to 8.5% seen once, with roughly 0.77% in the top ten. This specimen consisted of CD4+ T cells sorted from PBMCs, obtained 5 days after the yellow fever booster vaccination. The receptors come from a man in his thirties or forties who received the YFV17D yellow fever vaccine.

This clonotype was counted a few times. The rearrangement joins TRBV7-2 to TRBJ2-7, with 11 bases matching TRBD2. Trimming removed 2 bases from V and 4 bases from J; junction bases left unmatched: 1. The CDR3 has 14 residues. CDR1 and CDR2 from the germline V gene are SGHTA and FQGNSA. The CDR3 is CASSLTSGRYEQYF. CDR3 in DNA: TGTGCCAGCAGCTTAACTAGCGGGAGATACGAGCAGTACTTC. The entire variable domain, with the rest obtained from reference TRBV7-2 and TRBJ2-7, is as follows: GAGVSQSPSNKVTEKGKDVELRCDPISGHTALYWYRQSLGQGLEFLIYFQGNSAPDKSGLPSDRFSAERTGGSVSTLTIQRTQQEDSAVYLCASSLTSGRYEQYFGPGTRLTVT.

The chain carries TRBV20-1 and TRBJ1-1, with D tentatively TRBD1 (6 bases). CDR3 size: 15 residues. Trimming removed 6 bases from V and 1 base from J, with 18 bases in between. From germline, CDR1 is DFQATT and CDR2 SNEGSKA (reference sequence). CDR3 sequence: CSALLSGARNTEAFF. CDR3 in DNA: TGCAGTGCCCTCTTGTCGGGGGCCCGGAACACTGAAGCTTTCTTT.

The sample holds many counts of this clonotype. This chain connects TRBV7-6 to TRBJ2-1; D ambiguous. V was shortened by 4 bases and J by 8 bases, with 6 bases between the two germline ends. Germline values: CDR1 SGHVS, CDR2 FNYEAQ. The CDR3 extends over 11 amino acids. The CDR3 DNA sequence: TGTGCCAGCAGCTCAAGATATGAGCAGTTCTTC. Encoded protein: CASSSRYEQFF.

The table lists this clonotype with many counts. This chain joins TRBV12-3 or TRBV12-4 and TRBJ2-3, with 8 bases matching TRBD2. The CDR3 loop spans 16 amino acids. With V trimmed by 2 bases and J by 6 bases, 10 bases remained unmatched. CDR3 protein: CASSLFMMGGRDTQYF. CDR3 DNA: TGTGCCAGCAGTTTATTCATGATGGGCGGGAGGGATACGCAGTATTTT.

Ten or more counts support this clonotype. This chain uses TRBV10-2 with TRBJ1-5; D remains ambiguous. Germline assignment: CDR1 WSHSY and CDR2 SAAADI. The CDR3 contains 15 residues. Trimming took 5 bases from V and 0 from J, leaving 11 bases between them. The CDR3 loop is CASSPEGYSNQPQHF. Here the CDR3 DNA reads TGCGCCAGCAGTCCAGAGGGTTATAGCAATCAGCCCCAGCATTTT.

Many counts were recorded for this clonotype. The V gene is TRBV7-2, the J gene TRBJ2-1; 9 bases fit TRBD2. V shed 7 bases and J 9 bases; nucleotides not matched to a gene: 13. This CDR3 is built from 15 residues. Germline V gene lookup returns CDR1 SGHTA and CDR2 FQGNSA. CDR3 region: CASTLRGGEFVEQFF. Here the CDR3 DNA reads TGTGCCAGCACCTTGCGGGGGGGAGAGTTTGTTGAGCAGTTCTTC.

This clonotype came up many times. This chain connects TRBV6-5 to TRBJ2-1; D remains unclear. The germline CDR1 and CDR2 sequences are MNHEY and SVGAGI. The V end lost 3 bases, the J end lost 0 bases, and 6 bases lay between the germline ends. The CDR3 loop spans 14 amino acids. CDR3 in amino acids: CASSYKISYNEQFF. The CDR3 DNA is TGTGCCAGCAGTTATAAAATCTCCTACAATGAGCAGTTCTTC.

The table lists this clonotype with a few counts. The CDR3 DNA reads as TGCGCCAGCAGCTTGCGGACTAGCGATACCGGGGAGCTGTTTTTT. Translation gives CASSLRTSDTGELFF. The rearrangement links TRBV5-1 to TRBJ2-2, with 9 bases matching TRBD2. The J segment lost 5 bases and the V segment lost 1 base, leaving 3 bases of the junction unmatched. Germline lookup yields CDR1 SGHRS and CDR2 YFSETQ. CDR3 length: 15 amino acids.

This clonotype was recorded at least ten times. This sequence joins TRBV7-9 and TRBJ1-3, with D tentatively TRBD1 (5 bases). This CDR3 contains 14 residues. Germline CDR1 and CDR2: SEHNR and FQNEAQ (reference sequence). Trimming stripped 0 bases from V and 4 bases from J, with 7 bases between. In nucleotides, the CDR3 is TGTGCCAGCAGCTTAGCAGGGGCCGGAAACACCATATATTTT. It codes for CASSLAGAGNTIYF.

The V gene is TRBV7-2, the J gene TRBJ2-6, with 8 bases matching TRBD2. The CDR3 sequence is 16 residues long. Germline V gene data show CDR1 as SGHTA and CDR2 as FQGNSA. The V gene end was trimmed by 5 bases and the J gene end by 5 bases; junction bases not matched to a gene: 8. The CDR3 reads CASSPGGGLRANVLTF. The CDR3 DNA sequence: TGTGCCAGCAGCCCGGGGGGGGGCCTAAGGGCCAACGTCCTGACTTTC.

The table lists this clonotype with many counts. The chain couples TRBV12-3 or TRBV12-4 to TRBJ2-7, with 10 nucleotides matching TRBD2. Trimming took 4 bases from V and 4 from J; bases not matched to a gene: 4. The CDR3 consists of 14 residues. This CDR3 reads CASSSRAGGYEQYF. Written as DNA, the CDR3 is TGTGCCAGCAGTTCGAGAGCGGGAGGGTACGAGCAGTACTTC.

The sample holds many counts of this clonotype. The rearrangement links TRBV18 to TRBJ1-1; D is unclear. V lost 3 bases and J 6 bases, leaving 14 bases between the germline ends. Germline CDR1 and CDR2: KGHSH and LQKENI. CDR3 length: 14 residues. The CDR3 loop is CASSPGGDLAEAFF. CDR3 nucleotide sequence: TGTGCCAGCTCACCTGGTGGGGATCTCGCTGAAGCTTTCTTT.

The V gene is TRBV7-2, the J gene TRBJ2-7; no clear D gene. Germline lookup yields CDR1 SGHTA and CDR2 FQGNSA. V was clipped by 5 bases and J by 0 bases, with 17 bases between them. The CDR3 has 16 amino acids. Here the CDR3 reads CASSPRPRLSSYEQYF. The CDR3 DNA reads as TGTGCCAGCAGCCCGAGACCCCGGTTAAGCTCCTACGAGCAGTACTTC.

This clonotype has a handful of counts. This chain joins TRBV27 and TRBJ2-3; 12 bases agree with TRBD2. With 6 bases clipped from V and 2 bases from J, the junction kept 6 bases outside the gene matches. The CDR3 contains 16 residues. Per germline, CDR1 MNHEY and CDR2 SMNVEV (reference sequence). The chain's CDR3 is CASRDGLAGLTDTQYF. CDR3 bases: TGTGCCAGCAGGGACGGACTAGCGGGACTCACAGATACGCAGTATTTT.

The rearrangement uses TRBV5-1 and TRBJ2-3; D gene ambiguous. V was pared by 2 bases and J by 2 bases, with 9 bases between. Germline V CDR1 and CDR2: SGHRS, YFSETQ. The CDR3 loop spans 14 amino acids. The CDR3 region has the DNA TGCGCCAGCAGCTTTGGGCATAACACAGATACGCAGTATTTT. It yields the protein CASSFGHNTDTQYF.

In this sample, this clonotype turned up many times. The genes are TRBV9 and TRBJ2-3; 10 positions match TRBD2. V gave up 4 bases and J gave up 5 bases; unmatched junction bases: 13. The CDR3 contains 17 residues. Germline CDR1 SGDLS, CDR2 YYNGEE. The CDR3 region is CASSPRGLAGVGDTQYF. The CDR3 DNA reads TGTGCCAGCAGCCCGCGTGGGCTAGCGGGAGTGGGAGATACGCAGTATTTT.

This clonotype was counted many times. This chain uses TRBV11-2 with TRBJ2-1, with D possibly TRBD2 on 5 matching bases. Germline V lookup: CDR1 SGHAT, CDR2 FQNNGV. This CDR3 has 14 amino acids. V lost 1 base and J 8 bases, leaving 12 bases between the germline ends. The CDR3 sequence: CASSLGGRTDEQFF. As DNA, the CDR3 is TGTGCCAGCAGCTTAGGAGGGCGCACCGATGAGCAGTTCTTC.

For this clonotype: A much more abundant neighbour one base away suggests this may be a read error. The chain recombines TRBV7-2 with TRBJ2-1; weak D call: TRBD1 (5 bases). V was shortened by 0 bases and J by 4 bases, with 10 bases between the two germline ends. CDR1 SGHTA and CDR2 FQGNSA come from the germline V gene. CDR3 length: 15 residues. CDR3 in amino acids: CASSLAPGIYNEQFF. Written as DNA, the CDR3 is TGTGCCAGCAGCTTAGCGCCAGGGATTTACAATGAGCAGTTCTTC.

This clonotype was detected many times. The chain joins TRBV18 to TRBJ2-7; D is unresolved. Looked up from germline, CDR1 is KGHSH and CDR2 is LQKENI. The CDR3 spans 14 residues. Trimming shortened V by 2 bases and J by 0 bases, and 8 bases separated the two germline ends. The CDR3 loop is CASSPYRDSYEQYF. CDR3 nucleotides: TGTGCCAGCTCACCATATAGGGACTCCTACGAGCAGTACTTC.

V usage is TRBV5-4 and J usage is TRBJ2-7; 7 nucleotides line up with TRBD2. This CDR3 is built from 17 residues. The germline CDR1 and CDR2 sequences are SGHNT and YYREEE (reference sequence). The trim removed 0 bases at V and 1 base at J, leaving 10 bases unmatched. The CDR3 sequence: CASSLEGRLADSYEQYF. Here the CDR3 DNA reads TGTGCCAGCAGCTTGGAGGGGAGGCTAGCGGATTCCTACGAGCAGTACTTC.

This clonotype was seen at least ten times. The chain combines TRBV3-1 with TRBJ2-1, with D uncertain. The CDR3 loop spans 12 amino acids. Germline V gene sequence: CDR1 LGHDT, CDR2 YNNKEL (reference sequence). Between the trimmed V and J ends, which lost 3 bases and 11 bases, there was a span of 11 bases. The CDR3 spells CASSQTSRQQFF. The CDR3 DNA reads as TGTGCCAGCAGCCAGACCAGTCGGCAGCAGTTCTTC.

At least ten counts were recorded for this clonotype. This rearrangement joins TRBV5-1 to TRBJ2-7; 10 nucleotides align to TRBD2. The CDR3 sequence is 18 residues long. V was clipped by 3 bases and J by 5 bases; unmatched bases: 17. Germline V gene sequence: CDR1 SGHRS, CDR2 YFSETQ. CDR3 DNA: TGCGCCAGCAGCTGGACAGGGAATGTAGCGGGAGGCCTTAACGAGCAGTACTTC. It codes for CASSWTGNVAGGLNEQYF.

This clonotype was recorded at least ten times. The V gene is TRBV18, the J gene TRBJ1-1, with a weak D call TRBD1 (6 bases). The V and J ends lost 4 bases and 1 base respectively, with 10 bases between them. The CDR3 consists of 14 residues. Germline V CDR1 and CDR2: KGHSH, LQKENI. The CDR3 spells CASSQTGENTEAFF. CDR3 in DNA: TGTGCCAGCTCACAGACAGGAGAGAACACTGAAGCTTTCTTT.

The table lists this clonotype with many counts. This sequence joins TRBV10-2 and TRBJ2-1; 13 bases fit TRBD2. CDR3 size: 19 residues. Germline CDR1 is WSHSY and CDR2 is SAAADI. V shed 0 bases and J 2 bases; nucleotides not matched to a gene: 7. CDR3 sequence: CASSESWTSGSSTYNEQFF. The CDR3, as DNA: TGCGCCAGCAGTGAGTCCTGGACTAGCGGGAGTTCCACCTACAATGAGCAGTTCTTC.